This T cell receptor (beta chain) was identified during a study of blood T cell repertoires in COVID-19 (dated by TCRdb to about 2020). Notes on the research overall: Samples covering the acute and convalescent phases of COVID-19 were provided by collaborators in the United States, Italy and Spain. The repertoires were released in a freely available public database intended as a resource for research on the immune response to SARS-CoV-2. A de-identified subject ID, COVID-19 status, age in years and sex were almost always included in the sample metadata. The samples were drawn from two sources: the first 160 participants of the ongoing ImmuneRACE study, and fewer than 1,500 subjects contributed by 6 global collaborators. The material from the prospective study consisted of cDNA or gDNA derived from T cells, B-cell-depleted T cells, or PBMCs. Subjects who had been exposed to COVID-19, were actively infected with it, or had recovered from it provided the deeply sampled blood TCRbeta repertoires that made up the dataset. Where available, HLA class I and class II types were obtained from metadata supplied by the sample provider rather than from assay-based typing.

TCRbeta CDR3 regions were amplified from genomic DNA using the immunoSEQ Assay, a bias-controlled multiplex PCR. In the paper's pipeline: Nucleated cell counts per sample were estimated from amplification of reference gene primers within the assay. To quantify the absolute abundance of each unique TCRbeta CDR3 rearrangement, sequence reads were collapsed and filtered. For each sample, productive Simpson clonality was calculated as the square root of Simpson's diversity index over productive rearrangements. TCRdb mirrors the immuneACCESS table, restricted to in-frame sequences. Some clones are absent from its copies; in checked studies, under half trace to an unresolved V gene, and the reason for the others is unknown. That table supplies the V and J calls and clone size; D and trimming were determined from the DNA. Across this sample there are approximately 140,000 clones, with just under 85% seen only once. The top ten constitute nearly 3% of the sample.

From V the trimming removes 1 base and from J it removes 6 bases, while the gene matches leave 5 bases of the junction unaccounted for. CDR1 and CDR2, looked up from the germline V gene, are SGHDT and YYEEEE. Including the terminal cysteine and phenylalanine, the CDR3 comprises 15 residues. CDR3 DNA only is kept here, 45 bases in frame from base 1. Points the paper makes about the study in general: The amount of clinical and demographic metadata varied by source and participant and was provided uncurated.

The collaborating institutions used their own protocols to collect whole blood in K2EDTA tubes. For TCRbeta analysis, collaborator samples were shipped as frozen whole blood, as isolated PBMCs, or as DNA extracted from either sample type. To note about this clone: There is no known antigen for this receptor. No clone much larger than this one lies a single base away; base qualities are absent.

Recombination linked TRBV5-6 to TRBJ2-1; 9 bases in the middle match TRBD2. This receptor was identified in a woman in her thirties or forties with active or convalescent COVID-19. Specimen: peripheral blood. The sequence in DNA is TGTGCCAGCAGCTTGCTAGCGGGAAGTTTCAATGAGCAGTTCTTC. Translated, this is CASSLLAGSFNEQFF.